The clone carrying this TCR beta chain was counted ten times or more. The target antigen is unknown. These data are taken from a study of regulatory T cells in long-lasting Graves disease. Study overall: Graves' patients, diagnosed recently, had received antithyroid drugs under 3 months.

Researchers made TCR beta libraries by using iRepertoire HTBI primers and running Arm-PCR on CDR3 regions. TCRdb ran MiXCR on the multiplex PCR reads and lists one entry per CDR3 protein. The sample contains about 300,000 distinct CDR3 sequences, more than 15% of which appear only once. Notes on the study in general: Under persistent disease, TRBV28, TRBJ1-2 and TRBJ2-5 were used preferentially.

The time point was: newly diagnosed GD, antithyroid drugs for less than 3 months. There was RNA extracted from PBMCs, and the TCR library was made from it. The CDR3 runs to 16 residues. Germline V gene sequence: CDR1 SGHAT, CDR2 FQDESV (reference sequence). V lost 4 bases, J lost 3 bases, and 5 bases stayed unmatched. The clonotype comes from a female donor with Graves disease. The chain uses TRBV11-1 and TRBJ2-7, with 14 nucleotides matching TRBD2. Here the sequenced sample was peripheral blood mononuclear cells (PBMCs), taken at new diagnosis, from a patient treated with antithyroid drugs. The CDR3 loop is CASSSGLAGGLYEQYF. In nucleotides, the CDR3 is TGTGCCAGCAGCTCCGGACTAGCGGGAGGTCTCTACGAGCAGTACTTC.